This T cell receptor beta chain was documented in a study of cytomegalovirus exposure and HLA in healthy donors. The study's findings and limits: Some V segments could not be told apart, so they were left out, TRBV6-2 and TRBV6-3 among them. Researchers reported in a later analysis that common viral pathogens appeared linked to several top clusters. A link between a missense DCLRE1C variant and TCR beta V- and J-gene trimming emerged from a later analysis.

Regarding this clone: Its specificity is unknown.

Both 60 Vbeta primers and 13 Jbeta primers went into the PCR. Only in-frame clones appear in the TCRdb table, and some are missing; sequencing was by immunoSEQ multiplex PCR. This table has some 120,000 clones, roughly 80% appearing once. The CDR3 sequence is 13 residues long. The germline gives CDR1 SGDLS, CDR2 YYNGEE. V shed 2 bases and J shed 7 bases, with 12 bases lying between them. This sequence joins TRBV9 and TRBJ1-1; D is unresolved. Sequenced: PBMCs. The TCR sequence derives from a young man in good health and CMV-seropositive. CDR3 region: CASSVEGRLEAFF. The CDR3 DNA sequence: TGTGCCAGCAGCGTCGAGGGTCGTCTTGAAGCTTTCTTT.